Detailed here is one T cell receptor beta chain. Its antigen is still unknown. The entry originates in a study of chemoradiotherapy in HPV16-positive cancers. Study-level findings and limits: During treatment, candidate HPV-specific clones and E7-related motifs expanded in tumor. Functional assays defining HPV-specific T cells used only a couple of HPV16-positive patients.

Sequencing used immunoSEQ multiplex PCR; TCRdb keeps in-frame clones, though not all of them. The data contain roughly 13,000 clones, 65% to 85% of them singletons. The sample was gathered from a patient who underwent chemoradiotherapy. This TCR derives from a human donor with HPV-associated anogenital cancer.

The CDR3, as DNA: TGTGCCAGCAAAAACCGGGGTTCTAGCGGCTACACCTTC. Its protein is CASKNRGSSGYTF. This rearrangement joins TRBV27 to TRBJ1-2; D unresolved. Trimming pared 7 bases from V and 8 bases from J, leaving 17 bases between. From germline, CDR1 is MNHEY and CDR2 SMNVEV (reference sequence). This CDR3 has 13 amino acids.